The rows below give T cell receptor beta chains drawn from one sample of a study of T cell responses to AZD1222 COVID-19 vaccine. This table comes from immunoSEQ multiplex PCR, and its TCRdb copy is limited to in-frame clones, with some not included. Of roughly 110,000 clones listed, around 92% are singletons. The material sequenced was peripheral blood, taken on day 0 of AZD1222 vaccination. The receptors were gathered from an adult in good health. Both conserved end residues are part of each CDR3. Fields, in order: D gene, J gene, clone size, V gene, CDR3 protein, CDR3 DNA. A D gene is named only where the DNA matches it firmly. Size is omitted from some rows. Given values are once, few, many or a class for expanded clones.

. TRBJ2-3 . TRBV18 CASSPSDTQYF TGTGCCAGCTCACCTTCAGATACGCAGTATTTT
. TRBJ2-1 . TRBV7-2 CASSLAADSGGNEQFF TGTGCCAGCAGCTTAGCGGCAGACTCAGGAGGCAATGAGCAGTTCTTC
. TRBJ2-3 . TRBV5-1 CASSLGPREGDTQYF TGCGCCAGCAGCTTGGGCCCTCGAGAGGGGGATACGCAGTATTTT
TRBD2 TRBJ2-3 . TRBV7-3 CASSSPSGTDTQYF TGTGCCAGCAGCTCTCCTAGCGGTACAGATACGCAGTATTTT
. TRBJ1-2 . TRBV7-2 CASSLTAGTYYGYTF TGTGCCAGCAGCTTGACGGCCGGGACATACTATGGCTACACCTTC
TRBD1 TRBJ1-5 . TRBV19 CASSVSRDRVFQPQHF TGTGCCAGTAGTGTAAGCCGGGACAGGGTCTTCCAGCCCCAGCATTTT
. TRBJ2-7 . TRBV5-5 CASSLAAEQYF TGTGCCAGCAGCTTGGCCGCCGAGCAGTACTTC
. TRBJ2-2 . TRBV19 CASSIVTGTGELFF TGTGCCAGTAGTATAGTTACAGGGACCGGGGAGCTGTTTTTT
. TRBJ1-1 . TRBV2 CASTSDRSHSVTEAFF TGTGCCAGCACCTCAGACAGGTCCCATTCCGTCACTGAAGCTTTCTTT
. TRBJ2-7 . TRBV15 CATSSQGYEQYF TGTGCCACCAGCAGCCAGGGTTACGAGCAGTACTTC
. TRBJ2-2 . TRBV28 CASSAPLRISTGELFF TGTGCCAGCAGCGCCCCTCTTAGGATCAGCACCGGGGAGCTGTTTTTT
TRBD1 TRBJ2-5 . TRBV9 CASSPIGDRGRETQYF TGTGCCAGCAGCCCGATCGGGGACAGGGGCCGGGAGACCCAGTACTTC
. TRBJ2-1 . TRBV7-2 CASSLRGKNEQFF TGTGCCAGCAGCTTAAGAGGGAAAAATGAGCAGTTCTTC
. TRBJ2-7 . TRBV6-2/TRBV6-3 CASSYWSLGYEQYF TGTGCCAGCAGTTACTGGTCCCTTGGCTACGAGCAGTACTTC
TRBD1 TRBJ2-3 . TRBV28 CASSYKTGLADTQYF TGTGCCAGCAGTTACAAGACAGGGCTCGCAGATACGCAGTATTTT
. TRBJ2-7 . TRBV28 CASSLGFYEQYF TGTGCCAGCAGTTTGGGATTCTACGAGCAGTACTTC
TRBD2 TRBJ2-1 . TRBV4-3 CASSNGLAGGPSYNEQFF TGCGCCAGCAGCAACGGACTAGCGGGAGGTCCCTCCTACAATGAGCAGTTCTTC
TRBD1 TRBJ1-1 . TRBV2 CASRGQLNTEAFF TGTGCCAGCAGGGGACAGCTGAACACTGAAGCTTTCTTT
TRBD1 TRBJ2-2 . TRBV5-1 CASSGTGVNTGELFF TGCGCCAGCAGCGGGACAGGGGTCAACACCGGGGAGCTGTTTTTT
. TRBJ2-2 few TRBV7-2 CASSPNRLPGELFF TGTGCCAGCAGCCCCAACCGGCTTCCCGGGGAGCTGTTTTTT
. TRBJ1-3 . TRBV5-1 CASSWGSSGNTIYF TGCGCCAGCAGCTGGGGTAGCTCTGGAAACACCATATATTTT
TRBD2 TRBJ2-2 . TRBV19 CASSIRLAANTGELFF TGTGCCAGTAGTATTCGACTAGCGGCAAACACCGGGGAGCTGTTTTTT
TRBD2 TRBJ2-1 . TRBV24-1 CATSDTGTTNEQFF TGTGCCACCAGTGACACCGGGACTACAAATGAGCAGTTCTTC
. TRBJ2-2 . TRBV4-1 CASSQDRGRGNTGELFF TGCGCCAGCAGCCAAGATAGAGGCAGGGGCAACACCGGGGAGCTGTTTTTT
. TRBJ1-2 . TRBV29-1 CSVVGGTNYGYTF TGCAGCGTTGTAGGGGGGACTAACTATGGCTACACCTTC
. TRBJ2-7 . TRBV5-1 CASSPSTQYEQYF TGCGCCAGCAGCCCCTCAACACAGTACGAGCAGTACTTC